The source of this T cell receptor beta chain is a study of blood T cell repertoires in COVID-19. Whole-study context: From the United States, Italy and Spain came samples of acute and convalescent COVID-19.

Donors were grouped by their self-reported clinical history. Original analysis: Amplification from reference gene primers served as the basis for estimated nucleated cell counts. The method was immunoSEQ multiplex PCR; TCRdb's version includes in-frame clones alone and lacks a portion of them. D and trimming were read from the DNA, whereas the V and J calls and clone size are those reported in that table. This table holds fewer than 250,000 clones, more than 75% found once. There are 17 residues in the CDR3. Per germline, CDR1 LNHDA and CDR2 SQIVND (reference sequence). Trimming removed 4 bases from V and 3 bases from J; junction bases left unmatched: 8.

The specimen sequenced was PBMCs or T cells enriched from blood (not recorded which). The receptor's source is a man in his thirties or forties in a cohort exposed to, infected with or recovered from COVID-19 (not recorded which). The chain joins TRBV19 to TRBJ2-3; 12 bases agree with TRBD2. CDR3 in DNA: TGTGCCAGTAGTACTACACCCGGACTAGCGGGGACAGATACGCAGTATTTT. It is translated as CASSTTPGLAGTDTQYF. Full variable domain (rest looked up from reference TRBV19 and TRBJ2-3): DGGITQSPKYLFRKEGQNVTLSCEQNLNHDAMYWYRQDPGQGLRLIYYSQIVNDFQKGDIAEGYSVSREKKESFPLTVTSAQKNPTAFYLCASSTTPGLAGTDTQYFGPGTRLTVL.